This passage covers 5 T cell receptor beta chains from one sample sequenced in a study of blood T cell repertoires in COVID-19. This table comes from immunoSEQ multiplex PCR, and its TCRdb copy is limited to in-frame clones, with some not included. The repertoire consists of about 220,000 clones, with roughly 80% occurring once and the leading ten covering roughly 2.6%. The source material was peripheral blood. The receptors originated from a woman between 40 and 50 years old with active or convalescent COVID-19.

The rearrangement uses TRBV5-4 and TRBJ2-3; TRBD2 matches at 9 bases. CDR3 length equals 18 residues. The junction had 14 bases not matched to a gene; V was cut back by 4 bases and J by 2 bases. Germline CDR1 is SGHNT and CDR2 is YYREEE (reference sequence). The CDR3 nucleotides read TGTGCCAGCAGCCCCCCGGTAGGCGGGGGGGCTTTCACAGATACGCAGTATTTT. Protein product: CASSPPVGGGAFTDTQYF. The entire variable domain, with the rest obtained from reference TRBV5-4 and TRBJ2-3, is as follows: ETGVTQSPTHLIKTRGQQVTLRCSSQSGHNTVSWYQQALGQGPQFIFQYYREEENGRGNFPPRFSGLQFPNYSSELNVNALELDDSALYLCASSPPVGGGAFTDTQYFGPGTRLTVL.

CDR3 region: CASSLDYYEGSEGYTF. The CDR3 nucleotides are TGTGCCAGCAGTTTAGACTACTATGAGGGATCAGAAGGCTACACCTTC. This chain uses TRBV28 with TRBJ1-2; D gene uncertain. The ends were cut back, 2 bases at V and 8 bases at J, with 21 bases in the middle. The CDR3 is 16 amino acids. The germline V gene has CDR1 MDHEN and CDR2 SYDVKM.

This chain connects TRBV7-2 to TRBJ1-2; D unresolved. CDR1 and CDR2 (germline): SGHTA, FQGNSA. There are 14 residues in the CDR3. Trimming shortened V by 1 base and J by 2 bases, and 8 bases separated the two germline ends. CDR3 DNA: TGTGCCAGCAGCTTAGAAACCGGGAACTATGGCTACACCTTC. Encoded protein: CASSLETGNYGYTF.

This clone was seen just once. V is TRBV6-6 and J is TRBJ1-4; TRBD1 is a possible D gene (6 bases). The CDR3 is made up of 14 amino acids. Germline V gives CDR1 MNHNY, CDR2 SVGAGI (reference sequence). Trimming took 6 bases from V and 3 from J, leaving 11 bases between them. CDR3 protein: CASSRQAPNEKLFF. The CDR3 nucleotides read TGTGCCAGCAGCCGACAGGCACCTAATGAAAAACTGTTTTTT.

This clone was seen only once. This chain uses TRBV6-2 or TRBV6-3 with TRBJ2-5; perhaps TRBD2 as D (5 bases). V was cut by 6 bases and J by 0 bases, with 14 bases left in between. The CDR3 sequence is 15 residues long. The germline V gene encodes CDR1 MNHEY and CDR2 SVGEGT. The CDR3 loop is CASSPPVEDQETQYF. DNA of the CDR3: TGTGCCAGCAGCCCCCCCGTGGAGGACCAAGAGACCCAGTACTTC.